This is a list of T cell receptor beta chains from one sample in a study of blood T cells in healthy people across ages. One entry per CDR3 protein, called by TCRdb with MiXCR from the 5' RACE reads. The data contain hundreds of thousands of distinct CDR3 sequences, around a quarter of them seen just once; the ten biggest clones take up more than 7.5%. In addition, the sample was reused for a study of T cells of mothers and their children.

Sequenced sample: blood. The receptors were sampled from a boy younger than 18 in good health. CDR3s include the opening cysteine and the closing phenylalanine or tryptophan. The order of the fields is V gene, D gene, J gene, clone size, CDR3 protein, CDR3 DNA. The D gene is left open where the match is weak. Only part of the rows carry a size: once, few, many, or a class if the clone is expanded.

TRBV19	NA	TRBJ1-1	NA	CASSKVSNTEAFF	TGTGCCAGTAGTAAGGTCAGTAACACTGAAGCTTTCTTT
TRBV5-1	NA	TRBJ2-6	NA	CASSLAGLFSGANVLTF	TGCGCCAGCAGCTTGGCGGGGCTCTTCTCTGGGGCCAACGTCCTGACTTTC
TRBV29-1	NA	TRBJ2-5	NA	CSVDVVQETQYF	TGCAGCGTTGATGTGGTCCAAGAGACCCAGTACTTC
TRBV6-2/TRBV6-3	TRBD2	TRBJ2-2	NA	CASSYDLAGAGELFF	TGTGCCAGCAGTTACGATCTAGCGGGAGCCGGGGAGCTGTTTTTT
TRBV9	NA	TRBJ2-5	NA	CASSVAGRAETQYF	TGTGCCAGCAGCGTAGCGGGCAGGGCTGAGACCCAGTACTTC
TRBV4-1	TRBD1	TRBJ1-5	NA	CASSQDRGIQPQHF	TGCGCCAGCAGCCAAGACAGGGGGATTCAGCCCCAGCATTTT
TRBV20-1	NA	TRBJ2-3	NA	CSARTFGAYTDTQYF	TGCAGTGCTAGGACCTTTGGGGCCTACACAGATACGCAGTATTTT
TRBV7-9	TRBD2	TRBJ2-7	NA	CASSPLGRSYEQYF	TGTGCCAGCAGCCCTCTCGGGAGGTCCTACGAGCAGTACTTC
TRBV7-2	NA	TRBJ1-2	few	CASSILQDDYGYTF	TGTGCCAGCAGCATTTTACAGGACGACTATGGCTACACCTTC
TRBV14	TRBD1	TRBJ2-6	NA	CASSQGQASGANVLTF	TGTGCCAGCAGTCAGGGACAGGCCTCTGGGGCCAACGTCCTGACTTTC
TRBV7-9	TRBD2	TRBJ2-3	NA	CASSLDLAGDTDTQYF	TGTGCCAGCAGCTTAGATCTAGCGGGGGATACAGATACGCAGTATTTT
TRBV29-1	NA	TRBJ1-2	few	CSVYRVSYGYTF	TGCAGCGTGTACAGGGTCAGCTATGGCTACACCTTC
TRBV20-1	NA	TRBJ1-2	NA	CSARGISGYTF	TGCAGTGCTAGAGGGATATCGGGCTACACCTTC
TRBV4-1	NA	TRBJ2-6	few	CASSPTHAGANVLTF	TGCGCCAGCAGCCCGACCCACGCTGGGGCCAACGTCCTGACTTTC